This T cell receptor beta chain was sequenced in a study of shared clonotypes between healthy human individuals. Genomic DNA of every subset was divided equally among multiple immunoSEQ plates. Replicate PCRs for unsorted PBMC used around 270 ng DNA (roughly 29,000 T cell genomes). Libraries were prepared by immunoSEQ multiplex PCR; TCRdb keeps only in-frame clonotypes and omits some of them. The sample has about 530,000 clones, about 75% seen once. This clone was counted a few times. Other DNA variants within this sample encode the same CDR3. The CDR3 runs 16 residues. After removal of 6 bases from V and 7 bases from J, the junction contained 11 bases not matched to a gene. Germline V gene sequence: CDR1 MGHDK, CDR2 SYGVNS.

The chain uses TRBV25-1 and TRBJ2-7, with 14 bases matching TRBD2. Sequencing input: PBMCs. This clonotype originated in a woman aged 40 to 49 in good health. Some clones in this sample may be carry-over from other donors' samples. The CDR3 here is CASRLGTSGSRGEQYF. CDR3 DNA: TGTGCCAGCAGATTAGGGACTAGCGGGAGTCGAGGTGAGCAGTACTTC.